The clone carrying this T cell receptor (beta chain) is a singleton in its sample. This record comes from a study of Graves' ophthalmopathy and Graves' hyperthyroidism. J was trimmed by 0 bases and V by 1 base; bases with no gene match: 6. The CDR3 is 16 residues long. Looked up from germline, CDR1 is MGHDK and CDR2 is SYGVNS. Amplification targeted the TCR beta CDR3 regions, with RNA transcripts as the source material. First-round RT-PCR with HTBI primers preceded a second-round multiplex PCR. TCRdb ran MiXCR on the multiplex PCR reads and lists one entry per CDR3 protein. The top ten hold 9.8% of the sample, which has about 500,000 distinct CDR3 sequences, under 15% seen once.

The sample consisted of blood. This clonotype originated in a woman aged 25 to 39 with Graves' ophthalmopathy. The chain carries TRBV25-1 and TRBJ2-7, with 7 bases matching TRBD1. The CDR3 DNA sequence: TGTGCCAGCAGTGAATCGGGGACAGTCCTCTCCTACGAGCAGTACTTC. Translation gives CASSESGTVLSYEQYF.